Listed below are T cell receptor beta chains from one sample, sequenced in a study of shared clonotypes between healthy human individuals. Measured with immunoSEQ multiplex PCR; TCRdb has only the in-frame clones, and not every one. In the table there are nearly 2 million clones, approximately 94% of which are singletons. Sequenced material: naive CD8+ T cells sorted from blood. These receptors all come from a young man in good health. Both conserved end residues are part of each CDR3. A D gene is named only where the DNA matches it firmly. Not all rows give a size; the values are once, few, many and, for expanded clones, a class.

>TRBJ1-4|-|TRBV6-5|-
TGTGCCAGCAGTTCTCCCGGAGTTTTGGGTAATGAAAAACTGTTTTTT
CASSSPGVLGNEKLFF
>TRBJ2-7|TRBD1|TRBV5-1|-
TGCGCCAGCAGCTTGGGGGTTACAGGGACAGCCTCCTACGAGCAGTACTTC
CASSLGVTGTASYEQYF
>TRBJ2-7|TRBD2|TRBV11-2|-
TGTGCCAGCAGCTTAGGCACTAGCGGGATGGGGGAGCAGTACTTC
CASSLGTSGMGEQYF
>TRBJ2-7|TRBD2|TRBV7-3|-
TGTGCCAGCAGCTTAACAGTAGGCGGGGGCTACGAGCAGTACTTC
CASSLTVGGGYEQYF
>TRBJ2-7|-|TRBV14|-
TGTGCCAGCGCCCTCCTAGGGGAAGAGGACGAGCAGTACTTC
CASALLGEEDEQYF
>TRBJ2-7|-|TRBV7-6|-
TGTGCCAGCAGCTCTAGTGGGTACGAGCAGTACTTC
CASSSSGYEQYF
>TRBJ1-1|-|TRBV6-6|-
TGTGCCAGCAGTTACGCGGATACTTATGAAGCTTTCTTT
CASSYADTYEAFF
>TRBJ2-7|-|TRBV4-1|-
TGCGCCAGCAGCCAAGGAGGTTCGGGATACTCCTACGAGCAGTACTTC
CASSQGGSGYSYEQYF
>TRBJ2-7|-|TRBV19|-
TGTGCCAGTAGTCAGGCACCTATGTCCTACGAGCAGTACTTC
CASSQAPMSYEQYF
>TRBJ2-7|-|TRBV27|-
TGTGCCAGCAGTTTGCAGGGTGAGGAGCAGTACTTC
CASSLQGEEQYF
>TRBJ2-3|TRBD2|TRBV5-4|few
TGTGCCAGCAGCCCGCGGGAGTCTGGCACAGATACGCAGTATTTT
CASSPRESGTDTQYF
>TRBJ2-2|-|TRBV13|-
TGTGCCAGCAGCTTGGGTGGGTCTCACGGGGAGCTGTTTTTT
CASSLGGSHGELFF
>TRBJ2-7|-|TRBV27|once
TGTGCCAGCAGTTTAGTCGGGGGCTACGAGCAGTACTTC
CASSLVGGYEQYF
>TRBJ2-7|TRBD2|TRBV29-1|few
TGCAGCGTTGAAGATCAGGGAGGGGAGCAGTACTTC
CSVEDQGGEQYF
>TRBJ2-1|TRBD2|TRBV13|-
TGTGCCAGCAGCTACGCCTCGGGGACTAGCGGGGGAAATGAGCAGTTCTTC
CASSYASGTSGGNEQFF